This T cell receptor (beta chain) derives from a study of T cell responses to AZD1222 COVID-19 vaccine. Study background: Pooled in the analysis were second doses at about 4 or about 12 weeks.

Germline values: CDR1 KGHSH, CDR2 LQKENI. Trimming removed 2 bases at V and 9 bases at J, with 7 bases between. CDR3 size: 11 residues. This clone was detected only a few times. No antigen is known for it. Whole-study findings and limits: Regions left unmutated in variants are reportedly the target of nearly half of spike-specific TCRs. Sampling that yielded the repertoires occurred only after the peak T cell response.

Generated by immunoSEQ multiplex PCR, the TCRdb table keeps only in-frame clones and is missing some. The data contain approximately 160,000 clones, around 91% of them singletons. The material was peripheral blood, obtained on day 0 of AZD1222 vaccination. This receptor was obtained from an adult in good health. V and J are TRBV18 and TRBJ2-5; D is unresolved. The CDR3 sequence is CASSPEWAQYF. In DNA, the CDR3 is TGTGCCAGCTCACCAGAGTGGGCCCAGTACTTC.